A selection of T cell receptor beta chains follows, all from one sample in a study of cytomegalovirus exposure and HLA in healthy donors. Some clones are missing from TCRdb's copy, which holds only in-frame ones; the method was immunoSEQ multiplex PCR. This table holds about 130,000 clones, around 80% found once. The sequenced material came from PBMCs. These receptors were taken from a female donor in good health and CMV-seropositive. Each CDR3 is given with its conserved first and last residue. The D gene is left open where the match is weak. Some rows mark clone size as missing; the rest say once, few, many or name a class of expanded clone.

TRBJ2-1,NA,TRBV6-4,NA,TGTGCCAGCAGCGACACAGGGCGCGAGCAGTTCTTC,CASSDTGREQFF
TRBJ1-4,TRBD1,TRBV5-4,NA,TGTGCCAGCAGCTCGACCGGGACAGGGCCTGAAAAACTGTTTTTT,CASSSTGTGPEKLFF
TRBJ1-4,TRBD1,TRBV25-1,NA,TGTGCCAGCAGTCCTAGGGGTTCCGGGACAGGGAATGTAAAACTGTTTTTT,CASSPRGSGTGNVKLFF
TRBJ2-1,TRBD1,TRBV2,once,TGTGCCAGCGCCGTGGACAGGCCCGCCTACAATGAGCAGTTCTTC,CASAVDRPAYNEQFF
TRBJ2-2,TRBD1,TRBV6-6,NA,TGTGCCAGCAGGGACAGGCCCCTCGCCGGGGAGCTGTTTTTT,CASRDRPLAGELFF
TRBJ2-3,TRBD1,TRBV6-5,NA,TGTGCCAGCAAGGACAGGGCGGCTAGCACAGATACGCAGTATTTT,CASKDRAASTDTQYF
TRBJ1-2,NA,TRBV2,NA,TGTGCCCGCTCACGGAAAGACTCTGGCTACACCTTC,CARSRKDSGYTF
TRBJ1-2,NA,TRBV9,NA,TGTGCCAGCAGCGGGACAGCCGGCCGGAGTCTGTATGGCTACACCTTC,CASSGTAGRSLYGYTF
TRBJ2-5,TRBD1,TRBV5-6,NA,TGTGCCAGCAGCCGACAGGGTACACAAGAGACCCAGTACTTC,CASSRQGTQETQYF
TRBJ2-1,TRBD2,TRBV9,NA,TGTGCCAGCAGCGTAGATTTACTAGCGATTATCGGTGAGCAGTTCTTC,CASSVDLLAIIGEQFF
TRBJ2-7,TRBD1,TRBV6-1,NA,TGTGCCAGCAGTGGACAATGGGGACAGGTCGGTGGCGAGCAGTACTTC,CASSGQWGQVGGEQYF
TRBJ1-6,TRBD1,TRBV11-1,NA,TGTGCCAGCAGCCACCCGACTGGACAGGGATATGGTTCACCCCTCCACTTT,CASSHPTGQGYGSPLHF
TRBJ2-5,TRBD2,TRBV5-1,NA,TGCGCCAGCAGTCTGGGGCTAGCGGGCGAAGAGACCCAGTACTTC,CASSLGLAGEETQYF
TRBJ2-6,NA,TRBV5-6,few,TGTGCCAGCAGCTTCACAGGGACCGGGGCCAACGTCCTGACTTTC,CASSFTGTGANVLTF
TRBJ2-5,TRBD1,TRBV27,NA,TGTGCCAGCAGTTTATGGACAGGGGGGGAAGAGACCCAGTACTTC,CASSLWTGGEETQYF
TRBJ2-7,NA,TRBV19,NA,TGTGCCAGTAGCCAGAGCGGGACAGGTGGTTACGAGCAGTACTTC,CASSQSGTGGYEQYF
TRBJ2-7,TRBD1,TRBV7-3,few,TGTGCCAGCAGCTTTGACAGGGGAAGCTCCTACGAGCAGTACTTC,CASSFDRGSSYEQYF
TRBJ2-7,NA,TRBV14,once,TGTGCCAGCAGCCAAGCGGCACAGAACTCCTACGAGCAGTACTTC,CASSQAAQNSYEQYF
TRBJ2-2,NA,TRBV5-1,NA,TGCGCCAGCAGCCAGGCGGGAACCGGGGAGCTGTTTTTT,CASSQAGTGELFF
TRBJ2-5,NA,TRBV27,NA,TGTGCCAGCAGTTTATTGGGGAGCCAAGAGACCCAGTACTTC,CASSLLGSQETQYF
TRBJ2-5,TRBD2,TRBV6-1,few,TGTGCCAGCAGTGAAGCGCTTCGTGGCGGGAGGGGAGAGACCCAGTACTTC,CASSEALRGGRGETQYF
TRBJ2-2,TRBD1,TRBV4-1,few,TGCGCCAGCAGCCAACCAGGGGGAATCACCGGGGAGCTGTTTTTT,CASSQPGGITGELFF
TRBJ2-7,TRBD1,TRBV14,NA,TGTGCCAGCAGCCGGACAGGCGACATCTACGAGCAGTACTTC,CASSRTGDIYEQYF
TRBJ1-1,NA,TRBV6-5,NA,TGTGCCAGCAGGGGGGGGATCGGACAGCTTGAAGCTTTCTTT,CASRGGIGQLEAFF
TRBJ2-7,NA,TRBV6-5,NA,TGTGCCAGCAGTTATACCCAGGGCTACGAGCAGTACTTC,CASSYTQGYEQYF
TRBJ2-3,TRBD2,TRBV6-5,NA,TGTGCCAGCAGTTACCGCGGGACTAGCAGGACAGATACGCAGTATTTT,CASSYRGTSRTDTQYF
TRBJ1-6,NA,TRBV6-5,NA,TGTGCCAGTGTTGATCACCAGGGGATTGAACCCCTCCACTTT,CASVDHQGIEPLHF
TRBJ2-7,NA,TRBV5-4,NA,TGTGCCAGCAGCTTACAAATAAACCGGGACTCCACCTACGAGCAGTACTTC,CASSLQINRDSTYEQYF
TRBJ1-5,NA,TRBV4-1,few,TGCGCCAGCAGCCAAGGAGGGTATAGCAATCAGCCCCAGCATTTT,CASSQGGYSNQPQHF
TRBJ2-1,TRBD2,TRBV18,NA,TGTGCCAGCTCACCACTGGAAGCGGGAGCCCTCGGAGATGAGCAGTTCTTC,CASSPLEAGALGDEQFF
TRBJ1-4,NA,TRBV6-6,few,TGTGCCAGCAGTTACACTTCGGAAAAACTGTTTTTT,CASSYTSEKLFF
TRBJ2-7,TRBD2,TRBV27,few,TGTGCCAGCAGCCGATCGGGACTAGCGCCCTACGAGCAGTACTTC,CASSRSGLAPYEQYF
TRBJ2-5,NA,TRBV7-9,NA,TGTGCCAGCAGCTTAGGAGGGGGTGGGGAGACCCAGTACTTC,CASSLGGGGETQYF
TRBJ2-2,TRBD1,TRBV5-3,NA,TGTGCCAGAAGCTTGGGCAGGACAGGGGGCGCGCTGTTTTTT,CARSLGRTGGALFF
TRBJ2-7,TRBD1,TRBV11-1,NA,TGTGCCAGCAGCCGGGACAGGATAAGCTCCTACGAGCAGTACTTC,CASSRDRISSYEQYF
TRBJ2-7,NA,TRBV6-1,NA,TGTGCCAGCAGTGTGGGGCTGATTATGAGGGAGCAGTACTTC,CASSVGLIMREQYF
TRBJ1-2,NA,TRBV19,NA,TGTGCCAGTAGCCCCAGAACTAACTATGGCTACACCTTC,CASSPRTNYGYTF
TRBJ2-1,TRBD2,TRBV5-4,NA,TGTGCCAGCAGTCAGAGCGGGGGGGTAGCAAGTGAGCAGTTCTTC,CASSQSGGVASEQFF
TRBJ1-1,TRBD1,TRBV6-6,NA,TGTGCCAGCAGTTCGCAGGGGGACACTGAAGCTTTCTTT,CASSSQGDTEAFF
TRBJ2-7,NA,TRBV11-2,NA,TGTGCCAGCAGCCACAGGGACTACGAGCAGTACTTC,CASSHRDYEQYF
TRBJ2-3,TRBD2,TRBV5-1,once,TGCGCCAGCCACAGACTAGCGGGGGGGGCAGATACGCAGTATTTT,CASHRLAGGADTQYF
TRBJ2-2,NA,TRBV7-2,NA,TGTGCCAGCAGCTTATCCGCAGGGCCCGGGGAGCTGTTTTTT,CASSLSAGPGELFF
TRBJ1-6,NA,TRBV7-9,NA,TGTGCCAGCAGCTTGGCCGCTCGGGGATCACCCCTCCACTTT,CASSLAARGSPLHF
TRBJ2-3,TRBD2,TRBV19,NA,TGTGCCAGTAGTCCCCCCGGGGTTAGCGGGAGAACAGATACGCAGTATTTT,CASSPPGVSGRTDTQYF
TRBJ1-2,TRBD1,TRBV18,NA,TGTGCCAGCTCCCCAGGACAGGGGGACGGCTACACCTTC,CASSPGQGDGYTF
TRBJ2-3,TRBD1,TRBV7-9,NA,TGTGCCAGCAGCCCACCCCCCAGACAGGGCTTGGATACGCAGTATTTT,CASSPPPRQGLDTQYF
TRBJ1-4,NA,TRBV30,NA,TGTGCCTGGAGTGTACTTGGACAGCCTAATGAAAAACTGTTTTTT,CAWSVLGQPNEKLFF
TRBJ2-7,TRBD1,TRBV10-3,NA,TGTGCCATCAGTGAGCCACAGGGGTCCTACGAGCAGTACTTC,CAISEPQGSYEQYF
TRBJ2-5,NA,TRBV11-2,NA,TGTGCCAGCAGCTTATCGGGGGACAGACTACAAGAGACCCAGTACTTC,CASSLSGDRLQETQYF
TRBJ2-7,NA,TRBV7-6,few,TGTGCCAGCAGCTTACAGGGCGAAACCTACGAGCAGTACTTC,CASSLQGETYEQYF
TRBJ1-5,NA,TRBV11-2,NA,TGTGCCAGCAGCGGAGAGGGGGTTGGCAGTCAGCCCCAGCATTTT,CASSGEGVGSQPQHF
TRBJ2-5,TRBD2,TRBV7-6,NA,TGTGCCAGCAGCTTAACCCTAGCGGGAGGGTTCCAAGAGACCCAGTACTTC,CASSLTLAGGFQETQYF
TRBJ2-7,NA,TRBV28,few,TGTGCCAGCAGTTCTCCCTACGAGCAGTACTTC,CASSSPYEQYF
TRBJ1-4,NA,TRBV5-4,NA,TGTGCCAGCAGCCCTACGGGGGGAGTCGGAGAAAAACTGTTTTTT,CASSPTGGVGEKLFF
TRBJ2-3,NA,TRBV2,NA,TGTGCCAGCAGTTTAGGGACACTCGATACGCAGTATTTT,CASSLGTLDTQYF
TRBJ1-4,NA,TRBV30,once,TGTGCCTGGAGCGGGTGGGGGGGGGCTAATGAAAAACTGTTTTTT,CAWSGWGGANEKLFF
TRBJ1-1,TRBD1,TRBV19,NA,TGTGCCAGTAGTATCTCCGGGGACAGTGCCCACACTGAAGCTTTCTTT,CASSISGDSAHTEAFF